The 10 T cell receptor beta chains given below trace back to one sample, sequenced in a study of blood T cells in healthy people across ages. Combining a sample-barcoded 5' primer with a J-beta primer mix, a second PCR ran for roughly 7 to 11 cycles. TCRdb re-called the 5' RACE reads through MiXCR, storing one row per CDR3 protein. Of hundreds of thousands of distinct CDR3 sequences listed, around 30% were seen once; the top ten hold approximately 15%. The sequencing input was blood. The source is a woman at least 80 years old in good health.

This clonotype was recorded many times. The genes are TRBV12-3 or TRBV12-4 and TRBJ1-2; D remains unclear. The CDR3 loop spans 16 amino acids. Trimming took off 5 bases at V and 0 bases at J, with 16 bases between the two ends. The CDR3 sequence: CASSPPSKGANYGYTF. The CDR3 region has the DNA TGTGCCAGCAGTCCGCCCAGCAAGGGAGCTAACTATGGCTACACCTTC.

This chain links TRBV6-5 with TRBJ2-3, with a weak D call TRBD2 (5 bases). Germline assignment: CDR1 MNHEY and CDR2 SVGAGI. Trimming left V 6 bases short and J 4 bases short, with 17 bases between. CDR3 length: 15 residues. CDR3 sequence (DNA): TGTGCCAGCAGATCGCTGTCCGGACTCGCAGATACGCAGTATTTT. This codes for CASRSLSGLADTQYF.

This clonotype was counted only a few times. The chain links TRBV7-9 to TRBJ1-1; 8 bases align to TRBD1. The CDR3 spans 15 residues. Germline V gene lookup returns CDR1 SEHNR and CDR2 FQNEAQ (reference sequence). J gave up 0 bases and V 8 bases, and 8 bases lay outside the gene matches. CDR3 in amino acids: CASGRTGLVNTEAFF. The CDR3 DNA is TGTGCCAGCGGTAGGACAGGGTTGGTGAACACTGAAGCTTTCTTT. Using reference TRBV7-9 and TRBJ1-1 for the parts outside the CDR3, the full variable domain is DTGVSQNPRHKITKRGQNVTFRCDPISEHNRLYWYRQTLGQGPEFLTYFQNEAQLEKSRLLSDRFSAERPKGSFSTLEIQRTEQGDSAMYLCASGRTGLVNTEAFFGQGTRLTVV.

This clonotype has at least ten counts. This sequence joins TRBV10-3 and TRBJ1-1; the D gene is possibly TRBD1 (5 bases). The CDR3 length is 13 residues. In germline, CDR1 is ENHRY, CDR2 SYGVKD. V was clipped by 7 bases and J by 1 base, with 10 bases between them. DNA of the CDR3: TGTGCCATCATGCCAGGGCAGAACACTGAAGCTTTCTTT. Translating gives CAIMPGQNTEAFF.

There are many counts of this clonotype. The gene calls are TRBV7-2 and TRBJ1-5, with D uncertain. This CDR3 region has 17 residues. The germline V gene encodes CDR1 SGHTA and CDR2 FQGNSA. Trimming took off 6 bases at V and 1 base at J, with 19 bases between the two ends. DNA for the CDR3: TGTGCCAGCAGTAACGGCGGGCAGGCCCGCAGCAATCAGCCCCAGCATTTT. Protein: CASSNGGQARSNQPQHF.

The chain combines TRBV12-3 or TRBV12-4 with TRBJ1-1, with a weak D call TRBD1 (6 bases). The CDR3 consists of 13 residues. Between the trimmed V and J ends, which lost 4 bases and 9 bases, there was a span of 15 bases. The CDR3 coding sequence is TGTGCCAGCAGTTCGTCTGGGGGCAGACAAGCTTTCTTT. It yields the protein CASSSSGGRQAFF.

The V call is TRBV21-1, the J call TRBJ2-1; no DNA check was done on the table's D call, TRBD2. TRBV21-1 is described as a pseudogene. The CDR3 is 17 residues long. CDR3 in amino acids: CASSPTITSGGRDEQFF. The CDR3 DNA is TGTGCCAGCAGCCCGACCATAACTAGCGGGGGGCGCGATGAGCAGTTCTTC.

This clonotype was seen a few times. The J gene is TRBJ1-6, the V gene TRBV27, with D uncertain. The V gene lost 2 bases and the J gene lost 7 bases, with 15 bases spanning the gap. Per the germline V gene, CDR1 is MNHEY and CDR2 is SMNVEV (reference sequence). The CDR3 has 16 residues. The CDR3 DNA is TGTGCCAGCAGTTTAGGGAAAGACATTAGAAATTCACCCCTCCACTTT. This translates into CASSLGKDIRNSPLHF.

This clonotype came up a few times. The chain joins TRBV12-3 or TRBV12-4 to TRBJ1-1; D is unresolved. The CDR3 is 12 residues long. Trimming pared 7 bases from V and 2 bases from J, leaving 8 bases between. CDR3 region: CASTMFNTEAFF. The CDR3, as DNA: TGTGCCAGCACCATGTTTAACACTGAAGCTTTCTTT.

This chain joins TRBV28 and TRBJ1-5; D gene unclear. Germline V gives CDR1 MDHEN, CDR2 SYDVKM. This CDR3 has 15 residues. The germline V and J ends were trimmed by 5 bases and 2 bases, with 13 bases remaining between them. The CDR3 loop is CASSETGPCNQPQHF. CDR3 nucleotides: TGTGCCAGCAGTGAAACGGGCCCGTGCAATCAGCCCCAGCATTTT.